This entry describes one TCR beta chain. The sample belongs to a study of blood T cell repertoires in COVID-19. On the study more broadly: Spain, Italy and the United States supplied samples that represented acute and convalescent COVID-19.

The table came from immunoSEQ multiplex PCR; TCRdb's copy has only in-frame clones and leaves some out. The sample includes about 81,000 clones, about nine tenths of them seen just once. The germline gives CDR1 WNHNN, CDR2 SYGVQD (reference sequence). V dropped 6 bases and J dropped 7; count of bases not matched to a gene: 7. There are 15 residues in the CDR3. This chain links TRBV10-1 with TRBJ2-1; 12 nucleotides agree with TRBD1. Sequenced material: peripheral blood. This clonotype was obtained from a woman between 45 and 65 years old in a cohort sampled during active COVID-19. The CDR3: CASSRDRGHSNEQFF. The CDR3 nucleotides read TGCGCCAGCAGCCGGGACAGGGGGCATTCTAATGAGCAGTTCTTC.